This T cell receptor (beta chain) was recorded in a study of response to subunit inactivated influenza vaccine. Trimming at V came to 4 bases and at J to 4 bases, leaving 12 bases not matched to a gene. The CDR3 runs to 17 residues. Germline lookup yields CDR1 SGHRS and CDR2 YFSETQ. TCRdb called the RT-PCR reads again in MiXCR, with one record for every CDR3 protein. The table shows 650,000 to 850,000 distinct CDR3 sequences, with approximately 14% occurring only once. Study results and caveats: Each seasonal influenza vaccination, the authors suggested, recruits few new T cells.

This clonotype was observed many times. Its antigen is unidentified. Sequencing was performed on PBMCs from blood, taken less than 15 days before vaccination. The clonotype was recovered from a man between 45 and 60 years old who received an inactivated influenza vaccine. The J gene is TRBJ2-1, the V gene TRBV5-1; TRBD2 matches at 9 bases. The CDR3 DNA sequence: TGCGCCAGCAGCCCCATTAGCGGGAGCGTGCGATACAATGAGCAGTTCTTC. Its protein is CASSPISGSVRYNEQFF.